This record covers a single T cell receptor beta chain. It has no known antigen specificity. One base away there is no much larger clone; base qualities are not given. The immunoSEQ Assay, a bias-controlled multiplex PCR, was used to amplify TCRbeta CDR3 regions from genomic DNA. Under the source paper's analysis protocol: The number of nucleated cells in each sample was estimated from the amplification of reference gene primers within the assay. To quantify the absolute abundance of each unique TCRbeta CDR3 rearrangement, sequence reads were collapsed and filtered. For each sample, productive Simpson clonality was calculated by taking the square root of Simpson's diversity index across productive rearrangements. As stored in TCRdb, this immuneACCESS dataset retains in-frame rearrangements with V and J assigned. A fraction of the clones does not appear; measured against another copy, unresolved V genes explain less than half of the discrepancy, and the remainder lacks a known reason. That table supplies the V and J calls and clone size; D and trimming were determined from the DNA. This sample comprises 150,000 to 200,000 clones, nearly 85% of them detected only once. The ten largest account for roughly 5% of the sample.

These data originate in a study of blood T cell repertoires in COVID-19 (dated by TCRdb to 2020 to 2022). With respect to the entire study: Samples from collaborators originated in the United States, Italy and Spain and spanned both the acute and convalescent phases of COVID-19. The dataset comprised deeply sampled blood TCRbeta repertoires from subjects exposed to, actively infected with, or recovered from COVID-19. The material from the prospective study consisted of cDNA or gDNA derived from T cells, B-cell-depleted T cells, or PBMCs. The repertoires were released in a freely available public database meant as a resource for research on the immune response to SARS-CoV-2. Where HLA class I and class II types were available, the types were taken from metadata supplied by the sample provider, not from assay-based typing. The sample metadata nearly always contained a de-identified subject ID, COVID-19 status, age in years and sex. The samples were drawn from two sources: the first 160 participants of the ongoing ImmuneRACE study, and 1,200 or so subjects contributed by 6 global collaborators. Overall study results and their limits: How much clinical and demographic metadata was included differed by source and by participant, and the metadata was provided uncurated.

Each collaborating institution followed its own protocols to collect whole blood in K2EDTA tubes. Collaborator samples were shipped for TCRbeta analysis as frozen whole blood, isolated PBMCs, or DNA extracted from either sample type. CDR1 and CDR2, per the germline V gene, are SGHTA and FQGNSA. The CDR3 starts with the cysteine, ends with the phenylalanine, and has 12 residues. The read is trimmed to its CDR3 DNA, 36 bases read in frame from base 1. V loses 5 bases, J loses 8 bases, and the germline ends lie 10 bases apart. This sequence originates from a woman aged 25 to 39 with acute or convalescent COVID-19. The rearranged chain carries TRBV7-2 and TRBJ2-1, with no confidently assigned D gene. Sequences were obtained from peripheral blood. CDR3 reads: CASSPVLDEQFF. The nucleotide sequence is TGTGCCAGCAGCCCAGTGCTGGATGAGCAGTTCTTC.